The present T cell receptor beta chain was sequenced within a study of T cells after yellow fever vaccination. Study-level points and caveats: Primary-vaccination clones mostly resurfaced post-booster (around 96% CD4, about 87% CD8). Although most clonotypes did not, a small share appeared in both CD4 and CD8 compartments.

A 5'RACE template-switching step, the method used to make TCR cDNA, added a universal primer site and UMIs. TCRdb reanalysed the 5' RACE reads using MiXCR and keeps one entry per CDR3 protein. The sample has approximately 600,000 distinct CDR3 sequences; roughly 12% are singletons. CDR3 size: 15 residues. V dropped 6 bases and J dropped 0 bases, with 15 bases sitting between them. This clonotype was counted between two and nine times. Its target is unknown. The input for sequencing was PBMCs, taken on the day of the yellow fever booster vaccination. The clonotype originates from a man aged 25 to 40 who received the YFV17D yellow fever vaccine. J is TRBJ2-7 and V is TRBV12-3 or TRBV12-4; no firm D call. The CDR3: CASRPQQGGSYEQYF. For the CDR3, the DNA is TGTGCCAGCAGGCCCCAGCAAGGCGGCTCCTACGAGCAGTACTTC.